The 26 T cell receptor beta chains below were found in one sample sequenced in a study of identifying expanded T cells in peripheral blood. Produced via immunoSEQ multiplex PCR; TCRdb's table is partial and in-frame only. The sample records 70,000 to 100,000 clones, roughly 86% being singletons. The sequencing sample was made of blood. The origin of the receptors is a person aged 18 to 69 in good health.

This sequence joins TRBV5-1 and TRBJ2-5; D is ambiguous. Looked up from germline, CDR1 is SGHRS and CDR2 is YFSETQ. Trimming pared 0 bases from V and 7 bases from J, leaving 10 bases between. This CDR3 has 13 residues. CDR3 coding DNA: TGCGCCAGCAGCTTGGAGTCTACCGGGACCCAGTACTTC. The encoded protein is CASSLESTGTQYF.

The chain uses TRBV7-2 and TRBJ1-6; D gene uncertain. This CDR3 has 15 residues. V was cut by 2 bases and J by 6 bases, with 11 bases left in between. Per germline, CDR1 SGHTA and CDR2 FQGNSA. Written as DNA, the CDR3 is TGTGCCAGCAGCTTATATCCGGGGATTAATTCACCCCTCCACTTT. It codes for CASSLYPGINSPLHF.

The chain recombines TRBV2 with TRBJ2-7; D remains unclear. CDR1 and CDR2 from the germline V gene are SNHLY and FYNNEI. The V end was cut by 7 bases, the J end by 3 bases, with 7 bases between. CDR3 size: 11 residues. CDR3 nucleotides: TGTGCCAGCAATGAGGTCTACGAGCAGTACTTC. It translates to CASNEVYEQYF.

The chain is built from TRBV20-1 and TRBJ2-3; perhaps TRBD2 as D (5 bases). CDR1 and CDR2 from the germline V gene are DFQATT and SNEGSKA (reference sequence). The length of the CDR3 is 10 residues. Trimming took off 5 bases at V and 6 bases at J, with 6 bases between the two ends. The CDR3 nucleotides are TGCAGTGCTTGGAGGGATACGCAGTATTTT. Amino acid sequence: CSAWRDTQYF.

The genes are TRBV6-6 and TRBJ1-2; D is possibly TRBD1 (6 bases). The germline V and J ends were trimmed by 5 bases and 10 bases, with 17 bases remaining between them. Germline loops: CDR1 MNHNY, CDR2 SVGAGI (reference sequence). This CDR3 comprises 13 residues. In DNA form, the CDR3 reads TGTGCCAGCAGTCGGACAGAGGGGAGTAACTACACCTTC. It codes for CASSRTEGSNYTF.

The V call is TRBV28, the J call TRBJ2-7; 9 bases line up with TRBD1. V shed 3 bases, J shed 9 bases, and the junction held 15 bases outside the gene matches. The CDR3 is 16 amino acids. Looked up from germline, CDR1 is MDHEN and CDR2 is SYDVKM. This chain's CDR3 is CASSFNEGTGPRGQYF. In DNA form, the CDR3 reads TGTGCCAGCAGTTTTAATGAGGGGACAGGGCCTCGGGGGCAGTACTTC.

This chain links TRBV7-8 with TRBJ2-7, with 7 bases fitting TRBD2. Germline lookup yields CDR1 SGHVS and CDR2 FQNEAQ. Trimming at V came to 3 bases and at J to 1 base, leaving 6 bases not matched to a gene. The CDR3 extends over 15 amino acids. The CDR3 coding sequence is TGTGCCAGCAGCTTCCGAGCGGGGACTTCCTACGAGCAGTACTTC. Translation gives CASSFRAGTSYEQYF. The full variable domain, in which reference TRBV7-8 and TRBJ2-7 provide the parts outside the CDR3, is GAGVSQSPRYKVAKRGQDVALRCDPISGHVSLFWYQQALGQGPEFLTYFQNEAQLDKSGLPSDRFFAERPEGSVSTLKIQRTQQEDSAVYLCASSFRAGTSYEQYFGPGTRLTVT.

The CDR3 nucleotides are TGCAGTGCTAGTTATTATGGCTACACCTTC. The encoded protein is CSASYYGYTF. This chain connects TRBV20-1 to TRBJ1-2; no definite D call. This CDR3 is built from 10 residues. Germline V gene sequence: CDR1 DFQATT, CDR2 SNEGSKA (reference sequence). The V end was cut by 3 bases, the J end by 5 bases, with 4 bases between.

This clone has a handful of counts. The chain employs TRBV9 and TRBJ1-2; TRBD1 agrees at 7 bases. CDR1 SGDLS and CDR2 YYNGEE come from the germline V gene. V lost 0 bases and J lost 1; bases outside the gene matches: 6. The CDR3 is 16 residues long. CDR3 protein: CASSVGAGGINYGYTF. DNA of the CDR3: TGTGCCAGCAGCGTAGGGGCAGGGGGGATTAACTATGGCTACACCTTC.

This chain joins TRBV5-1 and TRBJ2-5; maybe TRBD2 (6 bases). Between the trimmed V and J ends, which lost 9 bases and 6 bases, there was a span of 18 bases. Germline assignment: CDR1 SGHRS and CDR2 YFSETQ. The CDR3 covers 13 residues. The CDR3 coding sequence is TGCGCCACCCGGCGGGGAGGAGGGCAGACCCAGTACTTC. It yields the protein CATRRGGGQTQYF.

The chain has TRBV19 and TRBJ1-2, with D perhaps matching TRBD1 (5 bases). Trimming removed 10 bases at V and 8 bases at J, with 23 bases between. This CDR3 has 14 amino acids. Germline V gives CDR1 LNHDA, CDR2 SQIVND (reference sequence). The CDR3 is CATRDPGSRPGYTF. CDR3 sequence (DNA): TGTGCCACCAGGGATCCGGGTTCCCGTCCCGGCTACACCTTC.

The CDR3 DNA is TGTGCCAGCAGCCAAGACGGGAGAAGCACTGAAGCTTTCTTT. Its translation: CASSQDGRSTEAFF. This chain connects TRBV7-3 to TRBJ1-1; D gene ambiguous. Trimming cost V 5 bases and J 4 bases, with 14 bases left between them. Germline V gene data show CDR1 as SGHTA and CDR2 as FQGTGA. CDR3 length equals 14 residues.

This chain uses TRBV7-3 with TRBJ2-3; D possibly corresponds to TRBD2 (6 bases). V dropped 8 bases and J dropped 10 bases, with 16 bases sitting between them. CDR1 SGHTA and CDR2 FQGTGA come from the germline V gene. CDR3 length equals 12 residues. The CDR3 DNA reads as TGTGCCAGCTCCCCGGACTGGGGGGCGCAGTATTTT. It specifies CASSPDWGAQYF.

The chain links TRBV12-5 to TRBJ1-5; no clear D gene. The germline gives CDR1 LGHNT, CDR2 FRNRAP. Between the trimmed V and J ends, which lost 4 bases and 7 bases, there was a span of 5 bases. This CDR3 spans 11 amino acids. The CDR3 region is CASGSEQPQHF. For the CDR3, the DNA is TGTGCTAGTGGTTCCGAGCAGCCCCAGCATTTT.

In this sample, this clone turned up once. The rearrangement uses TRBV5-1 and TRBJ2-3; D is unresolved. Germline lookup yields CDR1 SGHRS and CDR2 YFSETQ. V lost 4 bases and J 1 base, leaving 10 bases between the germline ends. The CDR3 spans 14 residues. The CDR3 coding sequence is TGCGCCAGCAGCCCAGGAGCCGGCACAGATACGCAGTATTTT. Protein product: CASSPGAGTDTQYF.

This sequence joins TRBV7-9 and TRBJ2-1; 7 nucleotides line up with TRBD2. The CDR3 is 15 residues long. Germline V gene lookup returns CDR1 SEHNR and CDR2 FQNEAQ (reference sequence). The V and J ends lost 8 bases and 1 base, in that order; junction bases with no gene match: 8. The CDR3 DNA follows: TGTGCCAGCCACCCCTCTAGCGGATCCTACAATGAGCAGTTCTTC. Translated, it gives CASHPSSGSYNEQFF.

In DNA, the CDR3 is TGTGCCAGCAGCTCAACCGAGAGCTCCTACAATGAGCAGTTCTTC. It is translated as CASSSTESSYNEQFF. The chain carries TRBV5-5 and TRBJ2-1; D is ambiguous. The germline CDR1 and CDR2 sequences are SGHKS and YYEKEE (reference sequence). V was shortened by 3 bases and J by 0 bases, with 10 bases between the two germline ends. CDR3 length: 15 residues.

This clone was detected only once. The chain has TRBV18 and TRBJ1-1, with D possibly matching TRBD1 (6 bases). This CDR3 has 16 amino acids. The V and J ends lost 5 bases and 4 bases respectively, with 20 bases between them. Germline-derived CDR1 and CDR2 are KGHSH and LQKENI. The DNA for the CDR3 is TGTGCCAGCTCAGCGCTGGGGGCTCGCGGTGGCACTGAAGCTTTCTTT. It encodes CASSALGARGGTEAFF.

The gene calls are TRBV5-5 and TRBJ1-2, with a weak D call TRBD1 (5 bases). Germline loops: CDR1 SGHKS, CDR2 YYEKEE (reference sequence). This CDR3 contains 16 residues. V shed 0 bases and J shed 6 bases, with 18 bases lying between them. The CDR3 DNA sequence: TGTGCCAGCAGCTTGGGCGGGACGGAGGTATTAAATGGCTACACCTTC. Amino acids: CASSLGGTEVLNGYTF.

V usage is TRBV6-5 and J usage is TRBJ1-1, with D maybe TRBD1 (5 bases). The CDR3 contains 12 residues. V lost 5 bases and J lost 12, with 16 bases in between. The germline gives CDR1 MNHEY, CDR2 SVGAGI. The CDR3 DNA reads as TGTGCCAGCAGTAGTACGGGGGGTAAAACTTTCTTT. Protein: CASSSTGGKTFF.

The chain employs TRBV10-3 and TRBJ2-7; D might be TRBD1 or TRBD2, each matching 5 bases. CDR3 length equals 12 residues. CDR1 ENHRY and CDR2 SYGVKD come from the germline V gene. Trimming shortened V by 5 bases and J by 5 bases, and 10 bases separated the two germline ends. CDR3 sequence (DNA): TGTGCCATCAGTTTCCAGGGACACGAGCAGTACTTC. Its protein is CAISFQGHEQYF.

The rearrangement uses TRBV6-1 and TRBJ1-5; D gene uncertain. The CDR3 sequence is 15 residues long. Germline CDR1 MNHNS, CDR2 SASEGT. With 2 bases removed from V and 0 bases from J, the gap between germline ends came to 8 bases. CDR3 DNA sequence: TGTGCCAGCAGTGAATCGGATATTAGCAATCAGCCCCAGCATTTT. Translating it yields CASSESDISNQPQHF.

The V call is TRBV7-2, the J call TRBJ1-2; possibly TRBD1 for D (5 bases). Germline V gene lookup returns CDR1 SGHTA and CDR2 FQGNSA. The CDR3 consists of 14 residues. V dropped 4 bases and J dropped 4 bases, with 13 bases sitting between them. The CDR3 nucleotides are TGTGCCAGCAGCTCCGACAGCAGGTTCTATGGCTACACCTTC. It is translated as CASSSDSRFYGYTF.

The chain joins TRBV6-5 to TRBJ1-2; D possibly corresponds to TRBD1 (5 bases). CDR1 is MNHEY and CDR2 is SVGAGI in the germline V gene. The CDR3 length is 13 residues. V lost 1 base and J lost 6, with 9 bases in between. CDR3 sequence (DNA): TGTGCCAGCAGTTACTACGAGGGGAATGGCTACACCTTC. Its translation is CASSYYEGNGYTF.

The chain joins TRBV5-1 to TRBJ2-7; TRBD1 might be the D (5 bases). CDR1 SGHRS and CDR2 YFSETQ come from the germline V gene. The CDR3 totals 14 residues. V was cut by 0 bases and J by 5 bases, with 12 bases left in between. In DNA form, the CDR3 reads TGCGCCAGCAGCTTGGACCAGGGTCGCCACGAGCAGTACTTC. Translating it yields CASSLDQGRHEQYF.

This chain links TRBV6-6 with TRBJ2-2, with 7 nucleotides matching TRBD1. The CDR3 length is 14 residues. Germline V gene lookup returns CDR1 MNHNY and CDR2 SVGAGI (reference sequence). V lost 5 bases, J lost 6 bases, and 6 bases stayed unmatched. The CDR3 bases are TGTGCCAGCAGTACACCGACAGGGCCCGGGGAGCTGTTTTTT. Its protein product is CASSTPTGPGELFF.